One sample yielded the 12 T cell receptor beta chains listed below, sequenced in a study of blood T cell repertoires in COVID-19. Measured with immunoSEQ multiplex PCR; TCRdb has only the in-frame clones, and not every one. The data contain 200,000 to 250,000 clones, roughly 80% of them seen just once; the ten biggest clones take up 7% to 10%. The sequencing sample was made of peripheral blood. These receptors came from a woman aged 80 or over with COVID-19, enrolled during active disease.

The CDR3 coding sequence is TGTGCCAGCAGTGTAGGACAGGGAAATGAAAAACTGTTTTTT. This translates into CASSVGQGNEKLFF. The V and J genes are TRBV2 and TRBJ1-4; 8 bases map to TRBD1. CDR1 is SNHLY and CDR2 is FYNNEI in the germline V gene. The length of the CDR3 is 14 residues. Trimming removed 4 bases from V and 5 bases from J; junction bases left unmatched: 3. Complete variable domain (other parts from reference TRBV2 and TRBJ1-4): EPEVTQTPSHQVTQMGQEVILRCVPISNHLYFYWYRQILGQKVEFLVSFYNNEISEKSEIFDDQFSVERPDGSNFTLKIRSTKLEDSAMYFCASSVGQGNEKLFFGSGTQLSVL.

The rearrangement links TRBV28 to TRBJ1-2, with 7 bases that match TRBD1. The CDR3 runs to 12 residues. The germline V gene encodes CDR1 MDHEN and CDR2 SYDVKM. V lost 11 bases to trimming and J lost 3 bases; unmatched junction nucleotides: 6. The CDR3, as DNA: TGTGCCGCCCAACAGGGGTACTATGGCTACACCTTC. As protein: CAAQQGYYGYTF.

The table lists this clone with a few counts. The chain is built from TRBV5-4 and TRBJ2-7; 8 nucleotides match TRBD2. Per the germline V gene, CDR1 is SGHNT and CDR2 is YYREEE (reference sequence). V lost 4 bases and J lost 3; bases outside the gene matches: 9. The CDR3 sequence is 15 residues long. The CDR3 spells CASSLGSGSGYEQYF. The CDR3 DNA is TGTGCCAGCAGCCTGGGAAGCGGGAGTGGCTACGAGCAGTACTTC.

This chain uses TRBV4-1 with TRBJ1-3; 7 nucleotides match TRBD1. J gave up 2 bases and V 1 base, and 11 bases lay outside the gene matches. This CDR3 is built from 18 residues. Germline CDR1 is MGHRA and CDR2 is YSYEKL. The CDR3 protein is CASSQVIFTGAAGNTIYF. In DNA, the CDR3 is TGCGCCAGCAGCCAAGTAATATTCACAGGGGCGGCTGGAAACACCATATATTTT.

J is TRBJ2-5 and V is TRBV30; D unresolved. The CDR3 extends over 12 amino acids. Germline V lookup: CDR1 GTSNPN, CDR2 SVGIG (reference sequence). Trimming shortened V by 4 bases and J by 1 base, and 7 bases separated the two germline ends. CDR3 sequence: CAWMSSQETQYF. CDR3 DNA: TGTGCCTGGATGTCTTCCCAAGAGACCCAGTACTTC.

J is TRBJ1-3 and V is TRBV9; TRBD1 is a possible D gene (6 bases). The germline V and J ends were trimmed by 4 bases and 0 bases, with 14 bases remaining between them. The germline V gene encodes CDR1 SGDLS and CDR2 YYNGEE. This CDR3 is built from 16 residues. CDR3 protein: CASSPRDTRSGNTIYF. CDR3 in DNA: TGTGCCAGCAGCCCCCGGGACACGCGCTCTGGAAACACCATATATTTT.

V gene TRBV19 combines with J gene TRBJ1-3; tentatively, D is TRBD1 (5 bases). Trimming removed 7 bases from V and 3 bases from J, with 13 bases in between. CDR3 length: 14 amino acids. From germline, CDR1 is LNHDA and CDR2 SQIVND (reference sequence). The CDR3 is CASITTGLGNTIYF. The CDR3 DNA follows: TGTGCCAGTATAACAACAGGTCTTGGAAACACCATATATTTT. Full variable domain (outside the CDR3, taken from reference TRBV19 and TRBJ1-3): DGGITQSPKYLFRKEGQNVTLSCEQNLNHDAMYWYRQDPGQGLRLIYYSQIVNDFQKGDIAEGYSVSREKKESFPLTVTSAQKNPTAFYLCASITTGLGNTIYFGEGSWLTVV.

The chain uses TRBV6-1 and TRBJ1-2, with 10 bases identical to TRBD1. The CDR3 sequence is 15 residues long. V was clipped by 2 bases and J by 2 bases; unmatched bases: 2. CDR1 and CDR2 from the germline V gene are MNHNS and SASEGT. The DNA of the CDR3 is TGTGCCAGCAGTGAACAGGACAGGGGGAACTATGGCTACACCTTC. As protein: CASSEQDRGNYGYTF.

CDR3: CASSHTGAEGTGQETQYF. The CDR3 DNA follows: TGTGCCAGCAGCCACACAGGGGCTGAAGGCACCGGACAAGAGACCCAGTACTTC. The rearrangement uses TRBV7-3 and TRBJ2-5; TRBD1 matches at 7 bases. This CDR3 region has 18 residues. Germline lookup yields CDR1 SGHTA and CDR2 FQGTGA. The trim removed 5 bases at V and 2 bases at J, leaving 17 bases unmatched.

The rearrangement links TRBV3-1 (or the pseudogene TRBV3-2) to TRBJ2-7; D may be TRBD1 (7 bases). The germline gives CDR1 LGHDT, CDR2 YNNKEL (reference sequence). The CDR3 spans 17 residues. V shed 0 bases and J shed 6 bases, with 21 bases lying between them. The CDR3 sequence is CASSQETSGGPTPEQYF. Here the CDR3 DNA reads TGTGCCAGCAGCCAAGAAACGTCAGGGGGGCCCACCCCCGAGCAGTACTTC.

The CDR3, as DNA: TGCGCCAGCAGGGCGGACAGCCTTTCAAACACTGAAGCTTTCTTT. It translates to CASRADSLSNTEAFF. The rearrangement joins TRBV5-1 to TRBJ1-1, with D possibly being TRBD1 (6 bases). The CDR3 has 15 residues. The V end lost 5 bases, the J end lost 2 bases, and 16 bases lay between the germline ends. The V gene's germline CDR1 is SGHRS and CDR2 YFSETQ.

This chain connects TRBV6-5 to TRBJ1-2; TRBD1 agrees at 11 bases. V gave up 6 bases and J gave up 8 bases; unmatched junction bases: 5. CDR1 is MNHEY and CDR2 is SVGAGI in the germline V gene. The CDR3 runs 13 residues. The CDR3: CASSRTGGGGYTF. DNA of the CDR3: TGTGCCAGCAGCAGGACAGGGGGCGGGGGCTACACCTTC.